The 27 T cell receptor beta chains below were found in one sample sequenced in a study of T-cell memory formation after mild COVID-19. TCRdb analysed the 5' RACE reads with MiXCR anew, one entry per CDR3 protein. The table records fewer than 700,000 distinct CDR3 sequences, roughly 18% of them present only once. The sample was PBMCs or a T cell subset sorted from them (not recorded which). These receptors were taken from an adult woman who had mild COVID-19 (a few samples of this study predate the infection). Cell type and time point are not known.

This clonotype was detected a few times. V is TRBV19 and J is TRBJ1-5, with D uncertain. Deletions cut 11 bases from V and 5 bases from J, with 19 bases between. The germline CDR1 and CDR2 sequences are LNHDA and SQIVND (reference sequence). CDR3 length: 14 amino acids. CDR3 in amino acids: CAVKRRAQDQPQHF. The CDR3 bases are TGTGCCGTGAAAAGACGCGCTCAAGATCAGCCCCAGCATTTT.

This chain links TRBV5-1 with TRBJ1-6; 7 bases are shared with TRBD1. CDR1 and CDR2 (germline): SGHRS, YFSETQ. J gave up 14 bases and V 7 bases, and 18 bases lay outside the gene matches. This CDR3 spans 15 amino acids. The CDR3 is CASASPGQSNSALHF. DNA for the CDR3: TGCGCCAGCGCCAGCCCGGGACAGAGTAATTCGGCCCTCCACTTT.

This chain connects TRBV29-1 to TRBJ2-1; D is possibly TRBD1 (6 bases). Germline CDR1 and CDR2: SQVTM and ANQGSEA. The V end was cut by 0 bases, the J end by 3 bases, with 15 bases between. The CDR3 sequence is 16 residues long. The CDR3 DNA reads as TGCAGCGTTGAAGATTTCCCTGGACAGAACTACAATGAGCAGTTCTTC. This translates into CSVEDFPGQNYNEQFF.

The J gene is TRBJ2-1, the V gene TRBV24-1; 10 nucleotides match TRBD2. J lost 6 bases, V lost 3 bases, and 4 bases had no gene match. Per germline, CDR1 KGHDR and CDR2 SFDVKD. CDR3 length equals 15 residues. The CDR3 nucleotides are TGTGCCACCAGTGATGTGCGGACTAGCGGCAATGAGCAGTTCTTC. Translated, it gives CATSDVRTSGNEQFF.

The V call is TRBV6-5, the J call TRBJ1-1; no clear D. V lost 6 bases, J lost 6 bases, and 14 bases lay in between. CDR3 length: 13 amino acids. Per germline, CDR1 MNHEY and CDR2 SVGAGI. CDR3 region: CASRVSVSSEAFF. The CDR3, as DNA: TGTGCCAGCAGGGTTTCGGTTAGTTCTGAAGCTTTCTTT.

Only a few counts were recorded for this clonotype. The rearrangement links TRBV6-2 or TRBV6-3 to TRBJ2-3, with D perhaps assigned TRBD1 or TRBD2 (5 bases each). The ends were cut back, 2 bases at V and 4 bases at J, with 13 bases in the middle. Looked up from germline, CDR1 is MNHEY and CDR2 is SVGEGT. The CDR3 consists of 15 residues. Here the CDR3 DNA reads TGTGCCAGCAGTTACCGAGGCGAGGGACCAGATACGCAGTATTTT. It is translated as CASSYRGEGPDTQYF.

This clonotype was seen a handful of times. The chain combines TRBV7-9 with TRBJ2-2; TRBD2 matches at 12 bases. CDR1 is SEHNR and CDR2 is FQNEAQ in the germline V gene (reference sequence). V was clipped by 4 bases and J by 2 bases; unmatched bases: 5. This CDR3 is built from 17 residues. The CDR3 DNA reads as TGTGCCAGCAGCTCCCGGACTAGCGGGATTAACACCGGGGAGCTGTTTTTT. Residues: CASSSRTSGINTGELFF. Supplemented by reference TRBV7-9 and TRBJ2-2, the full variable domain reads DTGVSQNPRHKITKRGQNVTFRCDPISEHNRLYWYRQTLGQGPEFLTYFQNEAQLEKSRLLSDRFSAERPKGSFSTLEIQRTEQGDSAMYLCASSSRTSGINTGELFFGEGSRLTVL.

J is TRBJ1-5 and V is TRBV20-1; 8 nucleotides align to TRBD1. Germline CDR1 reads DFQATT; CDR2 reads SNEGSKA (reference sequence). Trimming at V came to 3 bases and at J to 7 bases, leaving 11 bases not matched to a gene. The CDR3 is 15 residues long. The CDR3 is CSASGQDRVGQPQHF. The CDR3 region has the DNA TGCAGTGCTAGTGGTCAGGACAGGGTAGGGCAGCCCCAGCATTTT.

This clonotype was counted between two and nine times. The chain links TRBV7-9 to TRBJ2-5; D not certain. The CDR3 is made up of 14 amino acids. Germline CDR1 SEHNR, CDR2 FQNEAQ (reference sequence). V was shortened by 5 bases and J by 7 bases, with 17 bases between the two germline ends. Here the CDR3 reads CASSLPGSSRTQYF. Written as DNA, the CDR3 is TGTGCCAGCAGCCTACCGGGCTCCAGTCGGACCCAGTACTTC.

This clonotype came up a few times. The CDR3 DNA sequence: TGTGCCAGCAGTTTAATCGCCGGGGCCAACGTCCTGACTTTC. Its protein is CASSLIAGANVLTF. The rearrangement links TRBV27 to TRBJ2-6; D is unresolved. Germline V gives CDR1 MNHEY, CDR2 SMNVEV (reference sequence). Trimming removed 2 bases at V and 4 bases at J, with 6 bases between. The CDR3 is 14 residues long.

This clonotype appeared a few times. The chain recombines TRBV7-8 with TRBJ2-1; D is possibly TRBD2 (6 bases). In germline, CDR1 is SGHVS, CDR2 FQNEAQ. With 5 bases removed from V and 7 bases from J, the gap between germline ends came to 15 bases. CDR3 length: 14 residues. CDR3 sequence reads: CASSLPTSGNEQFF. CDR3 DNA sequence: TGTGCCAGCAGCCTACCGACTAGTGGAAATGAGCAGTTCTTC.

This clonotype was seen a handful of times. CDR3 loop: CASSYQTVQNIQYF. The CDR3 DNA sequence: TGTGCCAGCAGCTACCAGACAGTCCAAAACATTCAGTACTTC. V and J are TRBV12-3 or TRBV12-4 and TRBJ2-4; possible D gene TRBD1, 5 bases. The V end lost 6 bases, the J end lost 5 bases, and 14 bases lay between the germline ends. This CDR3 comprises 14 residues.

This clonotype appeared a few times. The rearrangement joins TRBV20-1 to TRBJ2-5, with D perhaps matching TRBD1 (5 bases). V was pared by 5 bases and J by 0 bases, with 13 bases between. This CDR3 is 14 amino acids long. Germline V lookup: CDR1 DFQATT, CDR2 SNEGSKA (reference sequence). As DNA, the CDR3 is TGCAGTGCTGACAGAGGAGTGTACCAAGAGACCCAGTACTTC. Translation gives CSADRGVYQETQYF.

As DNA, the CDR3 is TGTGCCAGCAGTGAAGCGGTCCTGTCCTACGAGCAGTACTTC. Protein product: CASSEAVLSYEQYF. The V call is TRBV6-1, the J call TRBJ2-7; the D is unclear. The V end lost 0 bases, the J end lost 1 base, and 7 bases lay between the germline ends. Looked up from germline, CDR1 is MNHNS and CDR2 is SASEGT. The CDR3 is made up of 14 amino acids.

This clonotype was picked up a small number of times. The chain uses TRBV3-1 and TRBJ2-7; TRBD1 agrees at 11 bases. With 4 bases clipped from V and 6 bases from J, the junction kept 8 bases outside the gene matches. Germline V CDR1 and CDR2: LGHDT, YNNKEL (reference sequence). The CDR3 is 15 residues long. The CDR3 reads CASSPGTGGKREQYF. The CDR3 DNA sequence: TGTGCCAGCAGCCCAGGGACAGGGGGTAAGCGCGAGCAGTACTTC.

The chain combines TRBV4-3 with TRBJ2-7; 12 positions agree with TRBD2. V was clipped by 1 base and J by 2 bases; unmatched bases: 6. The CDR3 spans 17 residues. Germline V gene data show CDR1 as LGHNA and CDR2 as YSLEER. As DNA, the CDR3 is TGCGCCAGCAGCCAAGCAGCTAGCGGGAGGGGGACCTACGAGCAGTACTTC. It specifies CASSQAASGRGTYEQYF.

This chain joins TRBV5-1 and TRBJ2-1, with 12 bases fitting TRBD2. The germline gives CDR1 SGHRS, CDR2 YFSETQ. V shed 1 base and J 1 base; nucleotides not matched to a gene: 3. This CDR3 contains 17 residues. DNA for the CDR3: TGCGCCAGCAGCTTGAGGGGACTAGCGGGTTCCTACAATGAGCAGTTCTTC. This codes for CASSLRGLAGSYNEQFF.

Here the CDR3 DNA reads TGCGCCAGCAGCCAACCCGGGGGAGGCACTCCAACTAATGAAAAACTGTTTTTT. It translates to CASSQPGGGTPTNEKLFF. V is TRBV4-3 and J is TRBJ1-4; possibly TRBD1 for D (5 bases). CDR1 is LGHNA and CDR2 is YSLEER in the germline V gene. The CDR3 loop spans 18 amino acids. Trimming stripped 2 bases from V and 0 bases from J, with 16 bases between.

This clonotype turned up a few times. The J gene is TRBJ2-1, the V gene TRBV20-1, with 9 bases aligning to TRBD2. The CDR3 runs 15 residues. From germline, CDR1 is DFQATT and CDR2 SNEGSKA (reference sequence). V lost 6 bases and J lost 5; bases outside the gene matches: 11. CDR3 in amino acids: CSALGAGGHDNEQFF. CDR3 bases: TGCAGTGCCTTGGGGGCGGGAGGGCACGACAATGAGCAGTTCTTC.

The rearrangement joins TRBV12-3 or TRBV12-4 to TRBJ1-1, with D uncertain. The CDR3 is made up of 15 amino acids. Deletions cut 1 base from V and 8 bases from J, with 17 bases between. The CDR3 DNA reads TGTGCCAGCAGTTTAGTTTCCCCGCGAGGATCCGAAGCTTTCTTT. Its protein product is CASSLVSPRGSEAFF.

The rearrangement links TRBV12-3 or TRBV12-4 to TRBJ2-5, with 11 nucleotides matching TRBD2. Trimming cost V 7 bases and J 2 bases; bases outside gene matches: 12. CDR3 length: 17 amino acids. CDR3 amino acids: CASTPSASGRRQETQYF. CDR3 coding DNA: TGTGCCAGCACCCCGTCGGCTAGCGGGAGGAGGCAAGAGACCCAGTACTTC.

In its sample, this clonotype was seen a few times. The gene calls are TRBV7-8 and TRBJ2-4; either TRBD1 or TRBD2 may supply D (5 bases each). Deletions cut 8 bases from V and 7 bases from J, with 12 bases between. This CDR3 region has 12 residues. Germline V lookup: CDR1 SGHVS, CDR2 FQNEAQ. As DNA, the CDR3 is TGTGCCAGCCGGGGCAGGGAGAACATTCAGTACTTC. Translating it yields CASRGRENIQYF.

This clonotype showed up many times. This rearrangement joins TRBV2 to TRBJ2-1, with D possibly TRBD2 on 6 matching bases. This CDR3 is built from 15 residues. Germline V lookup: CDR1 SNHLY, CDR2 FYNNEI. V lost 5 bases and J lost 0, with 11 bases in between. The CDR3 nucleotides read TGTGCCAGCAGTCGGGATAGCGGCTCCTACAATGAGCAGTTCTTC. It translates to CASSRDSGSYNEQFF.

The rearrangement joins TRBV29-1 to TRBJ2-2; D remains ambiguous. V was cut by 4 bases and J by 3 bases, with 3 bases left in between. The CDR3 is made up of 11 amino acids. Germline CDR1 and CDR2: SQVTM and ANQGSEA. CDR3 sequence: CSVGYTGELFF. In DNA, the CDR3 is TGCAGCGTTGGGTACACCGGGGAGCTGTTTTTT.

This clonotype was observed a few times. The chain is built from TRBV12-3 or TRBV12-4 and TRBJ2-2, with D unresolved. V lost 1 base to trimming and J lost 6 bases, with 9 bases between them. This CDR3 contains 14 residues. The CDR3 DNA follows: TGTGCCAGCAGTTTAGTTGTACCCGCCGGGGAGCTGTTTTTT. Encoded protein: CASSLVVPAGELFF.

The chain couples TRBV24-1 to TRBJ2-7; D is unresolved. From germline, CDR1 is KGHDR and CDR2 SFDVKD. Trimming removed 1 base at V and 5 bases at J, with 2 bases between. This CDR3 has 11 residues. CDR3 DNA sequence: TGTGCCACCAGTGATTTAGACGAGCAGTACTTC. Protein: CATSDLDEQYF.

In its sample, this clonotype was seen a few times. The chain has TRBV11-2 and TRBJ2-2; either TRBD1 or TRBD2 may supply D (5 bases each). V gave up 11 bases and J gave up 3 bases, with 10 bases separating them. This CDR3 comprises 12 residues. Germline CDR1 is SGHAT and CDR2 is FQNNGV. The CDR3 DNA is TGTGCCGAGGGGTTGGACACCGGGGAGCTGTTTTTT. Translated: CAEGLDTGELFF.